Listed here are 3 T cell receptor beta chains from one sample, sequenced in a study of shared clonotypes between healthy human individuals. Clones were sequenced by immunoSEQ multiplex PCR, and TCRdb holds only the in-frame ones, with some missing. Among approximately 600,000 clones listed, approximately 95% were seen once. Terminally differentiated effector memory CD45RA+ cells were left out of the naive CD8 fraction, which was CD45RO-negative and positively selected for CCR7. The sample comprised naive CD8+ T cells sorted from blood. Source of these receptors: a woman in her twenties or thirties in good health.

The chain carries TRBV5-6 and TRBJ1-1; D unclear. V shed 3 bases and J shed 6 bases, with 18 bases lying between them. CDR1 is SGHDT and CDR2 is YYEEEE in the germline V gene. The CDR3 is made up of 15 amino acids. CDR3 nucleotide sequence: TGTGCCAGCAGCTCCACCTCGGTGGGGTCGGCTGAAGCTTTCTTT. It is translated as CASSSTSVGSAEAFF.

The chain has TRBV13 and TRBJ2-7; 7 positions match TRBD2. J gave up 3 bases and V 1 base, and 3 bases lay outside the gene matches. Per the germline V gene, CDR1 is PRHDT and CDR2 is FYEKMQ (reference sequence). The CDR3 is 14 amino acids. The CDR3 DNA reads as TGTGCCAGCAGCTTAGTAGGGAGGGACTACGAGCAGTACTTC. This sequence encodes CASSLVGRDYEQYF.

This chain uses TRBV9 with TRBJ2-2; possibly TRBD1 for D (5 bases). V was clipped by 4 bases and J by 2 bases, with 21 bases between them. The germline V gene encodes CDR1 SGDLS and CDR2 YYNGEE. CDR3 length: 18 amino acids. The CDR3 sequence: CASSPHPHGAHNTGELFF. The CDR3 region has the DNA TGTGCCAGCAGCCCCCACCCCCATGGGGCTCACAACACCGGGGAGCTGTTTTTT.